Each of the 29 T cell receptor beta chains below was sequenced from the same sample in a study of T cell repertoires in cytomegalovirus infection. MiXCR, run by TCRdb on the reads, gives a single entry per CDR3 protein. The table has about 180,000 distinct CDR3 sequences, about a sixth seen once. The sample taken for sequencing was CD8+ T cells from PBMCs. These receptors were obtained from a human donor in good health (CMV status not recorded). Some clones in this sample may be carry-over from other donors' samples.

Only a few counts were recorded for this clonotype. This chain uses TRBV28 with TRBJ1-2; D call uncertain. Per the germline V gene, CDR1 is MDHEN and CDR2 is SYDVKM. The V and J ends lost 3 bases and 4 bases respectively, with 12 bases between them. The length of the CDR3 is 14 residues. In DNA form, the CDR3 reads TGTGCCAGCAGTTTCGCGCGGGATTTCTATGGCTACACCTTC. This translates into CASSFARDFYGYTF.

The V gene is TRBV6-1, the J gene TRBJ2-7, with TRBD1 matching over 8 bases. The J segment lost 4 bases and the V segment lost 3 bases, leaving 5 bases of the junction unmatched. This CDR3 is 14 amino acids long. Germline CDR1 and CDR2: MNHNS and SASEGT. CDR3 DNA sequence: TGTGCCAGCAGTGACCGGGACAGGCGGTACGAGCAGTACTTC. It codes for CASSDRDRRYEQYF.

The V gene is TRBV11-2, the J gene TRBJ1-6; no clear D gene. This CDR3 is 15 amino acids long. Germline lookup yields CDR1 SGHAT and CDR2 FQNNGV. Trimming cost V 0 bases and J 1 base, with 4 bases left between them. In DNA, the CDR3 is TGTGCCAGCAGCTTAGACTGGTCCTATAATTCACCCCTCCACTTT. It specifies CASSLDWSYNSPLHF.

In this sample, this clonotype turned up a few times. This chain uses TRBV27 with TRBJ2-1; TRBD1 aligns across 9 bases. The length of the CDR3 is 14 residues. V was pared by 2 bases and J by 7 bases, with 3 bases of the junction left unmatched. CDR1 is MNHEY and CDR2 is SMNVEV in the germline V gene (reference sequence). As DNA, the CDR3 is TGTGCCAGCAGTTTAGGGACAGGGCTAAATGAGCAGTTCTTC. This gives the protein CASSLGTGLNEQFF.

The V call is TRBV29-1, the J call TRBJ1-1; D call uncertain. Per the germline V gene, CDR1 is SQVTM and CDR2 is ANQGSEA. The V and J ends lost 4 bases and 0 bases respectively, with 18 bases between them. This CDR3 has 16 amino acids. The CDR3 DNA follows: TGCAGCGTTGGAGGACCGAAGGTTTTAATGAACACTGAAGCTTTCTTT. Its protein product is CSVGGPKVLMNTEAFF.

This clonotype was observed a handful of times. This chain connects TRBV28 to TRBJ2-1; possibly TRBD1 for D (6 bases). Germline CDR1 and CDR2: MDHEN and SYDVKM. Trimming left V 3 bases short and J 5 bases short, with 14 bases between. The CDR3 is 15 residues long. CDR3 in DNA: TGTGCCAGCAGTTTGGCTCCAGGGGCGAACAATGAGCAGTTCTTC. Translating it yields CASSLAPGANNEQFF.

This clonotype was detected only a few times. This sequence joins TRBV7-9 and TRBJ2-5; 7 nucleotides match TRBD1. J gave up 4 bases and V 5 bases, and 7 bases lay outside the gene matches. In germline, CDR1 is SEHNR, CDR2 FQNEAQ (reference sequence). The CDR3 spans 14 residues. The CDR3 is CASSRRDSRETQYF. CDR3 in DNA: TGTGCCAGCAGCCGCCGGGACAGTAGAGAGACCCAGTACTTC.

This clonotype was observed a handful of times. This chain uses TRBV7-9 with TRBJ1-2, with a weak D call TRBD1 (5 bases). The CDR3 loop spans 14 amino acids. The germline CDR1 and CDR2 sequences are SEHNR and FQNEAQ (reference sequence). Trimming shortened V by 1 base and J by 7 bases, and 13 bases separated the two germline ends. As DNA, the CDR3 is TGTGCCAGCAGCTTAGGTACAGGAACGGGTGGCTACACCTTC. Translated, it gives CASSLGTGTGGYTF.

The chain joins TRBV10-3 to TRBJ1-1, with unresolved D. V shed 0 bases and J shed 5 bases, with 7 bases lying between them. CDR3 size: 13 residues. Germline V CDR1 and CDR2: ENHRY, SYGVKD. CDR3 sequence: CAISESGVTEAFF. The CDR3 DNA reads TGTGCCATCAGTGAGTCCGGGGTTACTGAAGCTTTCTTT.

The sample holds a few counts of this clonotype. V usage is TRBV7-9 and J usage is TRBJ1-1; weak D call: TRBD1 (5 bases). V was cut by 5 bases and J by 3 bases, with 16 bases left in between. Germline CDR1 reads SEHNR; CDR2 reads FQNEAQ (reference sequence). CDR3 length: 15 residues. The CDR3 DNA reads TGTGCCAGCAGCATCCCAAGGGGAGGGGACACTGAAGCTTTCTTT. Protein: CASSIPRGGDTEAFF.

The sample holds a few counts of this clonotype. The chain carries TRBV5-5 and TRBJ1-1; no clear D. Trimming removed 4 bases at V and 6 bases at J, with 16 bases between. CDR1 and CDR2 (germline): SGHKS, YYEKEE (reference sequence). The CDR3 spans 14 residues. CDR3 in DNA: TGTGCCAGCAGCAACCCTAGTATTCCGTCTGAAGCTTTCTTT. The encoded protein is CASSNPSIPSEAFF.

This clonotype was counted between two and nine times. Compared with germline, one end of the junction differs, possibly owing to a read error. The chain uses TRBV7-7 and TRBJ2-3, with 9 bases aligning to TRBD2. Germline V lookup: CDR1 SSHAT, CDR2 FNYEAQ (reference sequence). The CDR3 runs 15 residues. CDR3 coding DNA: TGTGCTAGCAGCTTAGACGGCGGGGGGGCCGATACGCAGTATTTT. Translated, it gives CASSLDGGGADTQYF.

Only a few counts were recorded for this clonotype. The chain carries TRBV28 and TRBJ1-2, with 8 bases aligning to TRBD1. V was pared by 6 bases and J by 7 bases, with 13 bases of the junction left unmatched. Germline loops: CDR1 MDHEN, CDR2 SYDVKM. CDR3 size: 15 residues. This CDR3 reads CASSPIGQGAPGYTF. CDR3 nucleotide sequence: TGTGCCAGCAGCCCGATAGGGCAGGGGGCGCCTGGCTACACCTTC.

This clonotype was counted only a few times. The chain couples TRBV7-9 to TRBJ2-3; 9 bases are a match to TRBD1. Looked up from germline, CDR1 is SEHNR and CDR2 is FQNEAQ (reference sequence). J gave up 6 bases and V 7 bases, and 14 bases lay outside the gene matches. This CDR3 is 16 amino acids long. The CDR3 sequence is CASTFKRTGVGDTQYF. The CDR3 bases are TGTGCCAGCACCTTCAAGCGGACAGGGGTCGGTGATACGCAGTATTTT.

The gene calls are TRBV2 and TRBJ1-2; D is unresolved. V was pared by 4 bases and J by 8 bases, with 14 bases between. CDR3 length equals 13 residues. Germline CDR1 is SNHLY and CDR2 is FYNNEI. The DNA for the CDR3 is TGTGCCAGCAGTGGAAGGTCTAGTTGGGGCTACACCTTC. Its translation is CASSGRSSWGYTF.

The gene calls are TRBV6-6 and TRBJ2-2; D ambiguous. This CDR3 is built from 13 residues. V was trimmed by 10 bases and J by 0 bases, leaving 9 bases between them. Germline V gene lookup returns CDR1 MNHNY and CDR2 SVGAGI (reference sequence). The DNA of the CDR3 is TGTGCCACCACCGAGACGAACACCGGGGAGCTGTTTTTT. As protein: CATTETNTGELFF.

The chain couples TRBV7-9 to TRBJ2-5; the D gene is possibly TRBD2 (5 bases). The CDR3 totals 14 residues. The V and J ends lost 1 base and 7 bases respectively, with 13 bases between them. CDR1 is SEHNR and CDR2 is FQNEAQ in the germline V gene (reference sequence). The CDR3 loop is CASSLEEAFGTQYF. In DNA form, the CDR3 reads TGTGCCAGCAGCTTAGAGGAGGCCTTCGGGACCCAGTACTTC.

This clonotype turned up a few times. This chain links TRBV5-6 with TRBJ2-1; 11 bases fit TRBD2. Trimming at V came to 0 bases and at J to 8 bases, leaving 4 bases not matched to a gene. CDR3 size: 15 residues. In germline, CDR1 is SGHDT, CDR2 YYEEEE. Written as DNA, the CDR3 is TGTGCCAGCAGCTTGGCGTCTAGCGGGGGGTATGAGCAGTTCTTC. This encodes CASSLASSGGYEQFF.

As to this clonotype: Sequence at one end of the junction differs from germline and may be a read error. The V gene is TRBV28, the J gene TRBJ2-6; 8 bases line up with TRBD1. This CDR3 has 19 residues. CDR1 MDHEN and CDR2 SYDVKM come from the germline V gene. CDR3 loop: CASSYPSDRVSSGANGLTF. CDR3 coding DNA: TGTGCCAGCAGCTACCCTTCGGACAGGGTGAGCTCTGGGGCCAACGGCCTGACTTTC.

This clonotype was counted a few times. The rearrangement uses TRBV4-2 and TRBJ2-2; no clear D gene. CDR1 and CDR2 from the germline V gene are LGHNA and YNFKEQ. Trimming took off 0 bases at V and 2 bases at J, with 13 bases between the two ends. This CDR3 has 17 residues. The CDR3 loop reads CASSQDLERINTGELFF. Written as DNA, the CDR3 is TGTGCCAGCAGCCAAGATTTAGAGCGAATAAACACCGGGGAGCTGTTTTTT.

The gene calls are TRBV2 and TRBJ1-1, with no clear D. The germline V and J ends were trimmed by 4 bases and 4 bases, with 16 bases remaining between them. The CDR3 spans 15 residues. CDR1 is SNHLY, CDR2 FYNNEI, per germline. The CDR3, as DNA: TGTGCCAGCAGTGGCCGAGGAGGTGTTCTCACTGAAGCTTTCTTT. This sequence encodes CASSGRGGVLTEAFF.

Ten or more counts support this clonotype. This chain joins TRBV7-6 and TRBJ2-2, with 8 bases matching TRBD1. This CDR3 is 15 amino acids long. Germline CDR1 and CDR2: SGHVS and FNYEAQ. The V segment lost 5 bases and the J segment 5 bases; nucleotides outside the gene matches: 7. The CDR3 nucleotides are TGTGCCAGCAGCCCCGGACAGGGTGAAACCGGGGAGCTGTTTTTT. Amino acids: CASSPGQGETGELFF. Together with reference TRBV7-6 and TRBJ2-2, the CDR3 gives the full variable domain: GAGVSQSPRYKVTKRGQDVALRCDPISGHVSLYWYRQALGQGPEFLTYFNYEAQQDKSGLPNDRFSAERPEGSISTLTIQRTEQRDSAMYRCASSPGQGETGELFFGEGSRLTVL.

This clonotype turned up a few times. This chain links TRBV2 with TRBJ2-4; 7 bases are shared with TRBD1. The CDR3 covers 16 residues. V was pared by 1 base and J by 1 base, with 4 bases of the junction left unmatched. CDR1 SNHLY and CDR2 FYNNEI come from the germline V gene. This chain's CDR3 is CASSEGQGVAKNIQYF. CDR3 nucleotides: TGTGCCAGCAGTGAAGGCCAGGGGGTTGCCAAAAACATTCAGTACTTC.

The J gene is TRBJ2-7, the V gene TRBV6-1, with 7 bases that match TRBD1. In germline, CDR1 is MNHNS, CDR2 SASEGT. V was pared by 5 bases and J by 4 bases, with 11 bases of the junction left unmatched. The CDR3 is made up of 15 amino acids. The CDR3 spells CASSPEPTGVYEQYF. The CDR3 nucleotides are TGTGCCAGCAGTCCAGAGCCTACAGGGGTTTACGAGCAGTACTTC.

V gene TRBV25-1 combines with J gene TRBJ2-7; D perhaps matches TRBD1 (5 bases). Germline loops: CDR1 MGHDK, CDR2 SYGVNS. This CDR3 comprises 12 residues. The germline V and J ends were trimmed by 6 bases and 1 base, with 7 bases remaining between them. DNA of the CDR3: TGTGCCAGCAGGGACATTTCCTACGAGCAGTACTTC. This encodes CASRDISYEQYF.

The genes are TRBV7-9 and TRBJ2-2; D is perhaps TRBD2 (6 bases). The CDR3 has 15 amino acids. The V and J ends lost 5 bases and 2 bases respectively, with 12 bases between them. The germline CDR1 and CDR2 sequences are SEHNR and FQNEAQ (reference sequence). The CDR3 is CASSGGTANTGELFF. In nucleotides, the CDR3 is TGTGCCAGCAGCGGGGGGACTGCTAACACCGGGGAGCTGTTTTTT.

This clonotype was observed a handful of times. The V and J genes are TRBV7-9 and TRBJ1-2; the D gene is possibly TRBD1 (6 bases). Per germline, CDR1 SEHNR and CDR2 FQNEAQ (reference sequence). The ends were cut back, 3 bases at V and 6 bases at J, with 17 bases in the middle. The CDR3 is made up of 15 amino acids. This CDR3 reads CASSFRDGPGDGYTF. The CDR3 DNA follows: TGTGCCAGCAGCTTTCGGGACGGCCCAGGGGATGGCTACACCTTC. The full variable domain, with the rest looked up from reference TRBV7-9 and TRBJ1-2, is DTGVSQNPRHKITKRGQNVTFRCDPISEHNRLYWYRQTLGQGPEFLTYFQNEAQLEKSRLLSDRFSAERPKGSFSTLEIQRTEQGDSAMYLCASSFRDGPGDGYTFGSGTRLTVV.

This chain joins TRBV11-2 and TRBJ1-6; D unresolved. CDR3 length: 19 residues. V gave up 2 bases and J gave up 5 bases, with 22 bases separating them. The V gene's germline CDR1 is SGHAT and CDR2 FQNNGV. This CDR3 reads CASSLIVGNPRQNNSPLHF. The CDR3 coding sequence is TGTGCCAGCAGCTTAATCGTCGGAAACCCGAGACAAAATAATTCACCCCTCCACTTT.

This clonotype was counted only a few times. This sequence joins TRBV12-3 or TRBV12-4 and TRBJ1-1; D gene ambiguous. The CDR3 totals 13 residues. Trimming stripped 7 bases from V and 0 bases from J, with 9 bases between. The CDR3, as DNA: TGTGCCAGCACCGTTAACGTGAACACTGAAGCTTTCTTT. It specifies CASTVNVNTEAFF.